This entry lists 23 T cell receptor beta chains sequenced from one sample in a study of blood T cells in healthy people across ages (dated by TCRdb to between 2015 and 2016). Library construction relied on 5' RACE. A second PCR of 7 to 11 cycles was run with a J-beta primer mix and a sample-barcoded 5' primer. TCRdb's own reprocessing of the public reads used fastp at Q25 and MiXCR and kept productive beta chains. When rows share a CDR3 protein, they turn into one entry using the most common DNA and genes. A total of fewer than 2,000,000 distinct CDR3 sequences appear in this sample, roughly 43% of them only once. Together, the top ten hold more than 20% of the sample. The specimen was blood. Receptors originate from a human donor in good health.

This clonotype was picked up many times. The chain links TRBV29-1 to TRBJ2-5; no clear D gene. With 7 bases removed from V and 2 bases from J, the gap between germline ends came to 8 bases. The CDR3 runs 11 residues. From germline, CDR1 is SQVTM and CDR2 ANQGSEA. The CDR3 loop is CSGIIQETQYF. The CDR3 DNA is TGCAGCGGTATAATACAAGAGACCCAGTACTTC.

The chain is built from TRBV11-2 and TRBJ2-1, with no clear D. V lost 1 base, J lost 7 bases, and 14 bases lay in between. There are 15 residues in the CDR3. Looked up from germline, CDR1 is SGHAT and CDR2 is FQNNGV. The CDR3 protein is CASSLGNYAANEQFF. DNA for the CDR3: TGTGCCAGCAGCTTAGGCAACTATGCCGCTAATGAGCAGTTCTTC.

The CDR3 sequence: CSVEDWHYGYTF. The DNA of the CDR3 is TGCAGCGTTGAAGATTGGCACTATGGCTACACCTTC. The gene calls are TRBV29-1 and TRBJ1-2; no definite D call. From germline, CDR1 is SQVTM and CDR2 ANQGSEA. CDR3 size: 12 residues. Trimming left V 0 bases short and J 3 bases short, with 5 bases between.

This clonotype was picked up a small number of times. V usage is TRBV5-1 and J usage is TRBJ1-2; TRBD1 agrees at 7 bases. The CDR3 is 14 amino acids. The V and J ends lost 4 bases and 7 bases, in that order; junction bases with no gene match: 10. Germline V gene data show CDR1 as SGHRS and CDR2 as YFSETQ. The CDR3 DNA follows: TGCGCCAGCAGCGCCGAGACAGGGTTACGTGGCTACACCTTC. It translates to CASSAETGLRGYTF.

CDR3 in DNA: TGTGCCAGCAGCTCCCGGGGCCGGGGGACCCAGTACTTC. Translation: CASSSRGRGTQYF. This chain uses TRBV7-2 with TRBJ2-5; D is perhaps TRBD1 or TRBD2 (5 bases each). Trimming cost V 4 bases and J 7 bases, with 13 bases left between them. Germline-derived CDR1 and CDR2 are SGHTA and FQGNSA. This CDR3 region has 13 residues.

This clonotype showed up many times. The CDR3 is CSASPTSADTQYF. The DNA for the CDR3 is TGCAGTGCTAGCCCAACTAGCGCAGATACGCAGTATTTT. This chain connects TRBV20-1 to TRBJ2-3, with 7 bases aligning to TRBD2. The junction had 4 bases not matched to a gene; V was cut back by 3 bases and J by 4 bases. The germline gives CDR1 DFQATT, CDR2 SNEGSKA (reference sequence). CDR3 size: 13 residues.

The V call is TRBV7-3, the J call TRBJ2-1; weak D call: TRBD2 (5 bases). The ends were cut back, 6 bases at V and 3 bases at J, with 21 bases in the middle. The CDR3 is 17 amino acids. CDR1 is SGHTA and CDR2 is FQGTGA in the germline V gene. Here the CDR3 reads CASSPAPLLANYNEQFF. The DNA for the CDR3 is TGTGCCAGCAGTCCCGCCCCCCTTCTAGCCAACTACAATGAGCAGTTCTTC.

This clonotype was seen repeatedly, ten times or more. The rearrangement uses TRBV29-1 and TRBJ1-2; D is ambiguous. Between the trimmed V and J ends, which lost 1 base and 3 bases, there was a span of 3 bases. CDR3 size: 11 residues. Germline V lookup: CDR1 SQVTM, CDR2 ANQGSEA. In DNA form, the CDR3 reads TGCAGCGTTGAAGGGGACTATGGCTACACCTTC. The encoded protein is CSVEGDYGYTF.

This clonotype was seen more than once but under ten times. The CDR3 loop is CASSVAPYSSYEQYF. CDR3 bases: TGTGCCAGCAGCGTAGCCCCCTACAGCTCCTACGAGCAGTACTTC. This rearrangement joins TRBV9 to TRBJ2-7; D remains ambiguous. V was clipped by 0 bases and J by 0 bases, with 10 bases between them. CDR1 is SGDLS and CDR2 is YYNGEE in the germline V gene. CDR3 length: 15 residues.

This CDR3 is CASSRGQGNFYGYTF. The CDR3 region has the DNA TGTGCCAGCAGCCGAGGACAGGGCAACTTCTATGGCTACACCTTC. This chain links TRBV7-2 with TRBJ1-2; 8 nucleotides line up with TRBD1. Unmatched junction bases numbered 9, after V lost 5 bases and J lost 4 bases. The CDR3 extends over 15 amino acids. Germline CDR1 reads SGHTA; CDR2 reads FQGNSA.

This clonotype has more than one count but fewer than ten. The chain recombines TRBV7-2 with TRBJ1-1; D uncertain. This CDR3 region has 16 residues. V lost 2 bases, J lost 0 bases, and 13 bases lay in between. Germline CDR1 and CDR2: SGHTA and FQGNSA. As DNA, the CDR3 is TGTGCCAGCAGCTTATCCAGGTCCGGAATGAACACTGAAGCTTTCTTT. Translated, it gives CASSLSRSGMNTEAFF.

V usage is TRBV5-5 and J usage is TRBJ2-2; D might be TRBD1 (5 bases). This CDR3 is 17 amino acids long. Germline CDR1 reads SGHKS; CDR2 reads YYEKEE (reference sequence). The V gene lost 4 bases and the J gene lost 0 bases, with 16 bases spanning the gap. CDR3 DNA sequence: TGTGCCAGCAGCCCAATAGACAGTCACGCGAACACCGGGGAGCTGTTTTTT. Its translation: CASSPIDSHANTGELFF.

This clonotype was detected a few times. This sequence joins TRBV5-1 and TRBJ2-1, with TRBD2 matching over 9 bases. The CDR3 sequence is 16 residues long. The ends lost 2 bases at V and 4 bases at J; junction bases unmatched: 7. Germline CDR1 and CDR2: SGHRS and YFSETQ. CDR3 nucleotides: TGCGCCAGCAGCTTATCCCTAGCGGGGTATTACAATGAGCAGTTCTTC. It encodes CASSLSLAGYYNEQFF.

This chain links TRBV4-3 with TRBJ1-2; D is ambiguous. The CDR3 length is 18 residues. V lost 2 bases, J lost 6 bases, and 25 bases lay in between. Germline V lookup: CDR1 LGHNA, CDR2 YSLEER. The CDR3 bases are TGCGCCAGCAGCCAATTCCAAGTGGTCAGTGGTACTATGGATGGCTACACCTTC. It specifies CASSQFQVVSGTMDGYTF.

The chain couples TRBV20-1 to TRBJ1-2, with 11 bases matching TRBD1. This CDR3 comprises 15 residues. V gave up 5 bases and J gave up 5 bases; unmatched junction bases: 10. CDR1 and CDR2 from the germline V gene are DFQATT and SNEGSKA (reference sequence). The DNA for the CDR3 is TGCAGTGCTCTCGGATTGGGACAGGGGGAGTATGGCTACACCTTC. Protein sequence: CSALGLGQGEYGYTF.

The chain recombines TRBV4-3 with TRBJ2-3; TRBD2 matches at 9 bases. The CDR3 length is 16 residues. V dropped 9 bases and J dropped 0; count of bases not matched to a gene: 10. The germline V gene encodes CDR1 LGHNA and CDR2 YSLEER. CDR3 nucleotide sequence: TGCGCCAGAGCGGGGGGCTCCCTCCTTAGCACAGATACGCAGTATTTT. Translating it yields CARAGGSLLSTDTQYF.

A few counts support this clonotype. The chain has TRBV20-1 and TRBJ2-7; possibly TRBD2 for D (7 bases). Germline V CDR1 and CDR2: DFQATT, SNEGSKA (reference sequence). The length of the CDR3 is 15 residues. The V end was cut by 0 bases, the J end by 3 bases, with 15 bases between. CDR3 nucleotides: TGCAGTGCTAGAGATCTCACGGGGGGCCTCTACGAGCAGTACTTC. Its protein is CSARDLTGGLYEQYF.

The rearrangement links TRBV7-9 to TRBJ2-1; 8 bases agree with TRBD1. The CDR3 has 17 residues. With V trimmed by 4 bases and J by 7 bases, 15 bases remained unmatched. Germline CDR1 is SEHNR and CDR2 is FQNEAQ (reference sequence). CDR3 loop: CASSSGAGQAHRNEQFF. CDR3 coding DNA: TGTGCCAGCAGCTCGGGGGCGGGACAGGCTCATCGGAATGAGCAGTTCTTC.

The chain links TRBV10-3 to TRBJ1-6; D ambiguous. Trimming shortened V by 3 bases and J by 10 bases, and 13 bases separated the two germline ends. Germline CDR1 reads ENHRY; CDR2 reads SYGVKD. The CDR3 has 14 residues. The CDR3: CAISDIRDGSPLHF. The CDR3 DNA sequence: TGTGCCATCAGTGACATCCGAGACGGGTCACCCCTCCACTTT.

The chain combines TRBV3-1 with TRBJ2-1; D gene uncertain. Trimming left V 1 base short and J 6 bases short, with 10 bases between. CDR3 size: 14 residues. CDR1 and CDR2 (germline): LGHDT, YNNKEL (reference sequence). The CDR3 spells CASSQATGRNEQFF. In nucleotides, the CDR3 is TGTGCCAGCAGCCAAGCGACGGGCCGCAATGAGCAGTTCTTC.

The sample holds a few counts of this clonotype. This chain connects TRBV29-1 to TRBJ2-5, with D uncertain. The germline V gene has CDR1 SQVTM and CDR2 ANQGSEA. There are 12 residues in the CDR3. Between the trimmed V and J ends, which lost 3 bases and 5 bases, there was a span of 10 bases. The CDR3 region is CSVESGLETQYF. DNA for the CDR3: TGCAGCGTTGAGTCTGGTCTGGAGACCCAGTACTTC.

CDR3 coding DNA: TGTGCCATCAGCCGACAGGGTGGGGATGGCTACACCTTC. Its protein is CAISRQGGDGYTF. The chain couples TRBV10-3 to TRBJ1-2; TRBD1 aligns across 7 bases. The germline gives CDR1 ENHRY, CDR2 SYGVKD. The CDR3 covers 13 residues. J lost 6 bases, V lost 6 bases, and 7 bases had no gene match.

This clonotype came up a few times. The chain has TRBV4-3 and TRBJ2-1; TRBD2 aligns across 11 bases. The germline gives CDR1 LGHNA, CDR2 YSLEER. CDR3 length equals 15 residues. V lost 5 bases and J lost 5; bases outside the gene matches: 5. Written as DNA, the CDR3 is TGCGCCAGCAGCTATGGACTAGCGGGCAACAATGAGCAGTTCTTC. Translating gives CASSYGLAGNNEQFF.